The 23 T cell receptor beta chains presented below share a single source sample, sequenced in a study of blood T cell repertoires in COVID-19. Using immunoSEQ multiplex PCR, the repertoire was profiled, and TCRdb retains in-frame clones only, with some absent. The sample shows 400,000 to 450,000 clones, 75% to 90% of them seen only once. Sequencing used peripheral blood. The receptor set was obtained from a woman aged 40 to 50 with COVID-19, enrolled during active disease.

This chain connects TRBV7-2 to TRBJ2-2, with TRBD1 matching over 9 bases. Germline V gene data show CDR1 as SGHTA and CDR2 as FQGNSA. The V gene end was trimmed by 3 bases and the J gene end by 4 bases; junction bases not matched to a gene: 6. The CDR3 length is 16 residues. The CDR3 loop reads CASSFPGQGITGELFF. Written as DNA, the CDR3 is TGTGCCAGCAGCTTCCCCGGACAGGGGATCACCGGGGAGCTGTTTTTT.

This clone has at least ten counts. This rearrangement joins TRBV27 to TRBJ1-5; tentatively, D is TRBD1 (6 bases). The CDR3 is 15 amino acids. CDR1 is MNHEY, CDR2 SMNVEV, per germline (reference sequence). The V and J ends lost 5 bases and 0 bases respectively, with 11 bases between them. The CDR3 DNA is TGTGCCAGCAGTGTCCAGGGGTATAGCAATCAGCCCCAGCATTTT. Translated, it gives CASSVQGYSNQPQHF.

A remark on this clone: The sample holds other DNA sequences that translate to the same CDR3. The chain recombines TRBV18 with TRBJ2-5; no clear D gene. The V gene's germline CDR1 is KGHSH and CDR2 LQKENI. Deletions cut 0 bases from V and 1 base from J, with 6 bases between. This CDR3 is built from 14 residues. CDR3 loop: CASSPPGSQETQYF. The DNA of the CDR3 is TGTGCCAGCTCACCACCGGGCTCCCAAGAGACCCAGTACTTC.

V is TRBV19 and J is TRBJ1-6; possibly TRBD1 for D (5 bases). Trimming pared 5 bases from V and 10 bases from J, leaving 21 bases between. CDR3 length: 16 residues. Germline CDR1 is LNHDA and CDR2 is SQIVND (reference sequence). The CDR3 nucleotides are TGTGCCAGTAGTGGGGCAGGCGGAGGGAAATTGTCACCCCTCCACTTT. This gives the protein CASSGAGGGKLSPLHF.

V is TRBV15 and J is TRBJ2-1, with 10 bases fitting TRBD1. From germline, CDR1 is LNHNV and CDR2 YYDKDF (reference sequence). The CDR3 has 18 residues. V trimming: 5 bases; J trimming: 2 bases; junction bases outside the gene matches: 12. The CDR3 sequence: CATSSSGPGQGPYNEQFF. As DNA, the CDR3 is TGTGCCACCAGCTCCTCAGGACCGGGACAGGGGCCCTACAATGAGCAGTTCTTC.

V and J are TRBV18 and TRBJ1-2; TRBD1 matches 10 bases. Losses at the gene ends were 7 bases for V and 2 bases for J; bases not matched to a gene: 4. Germline V CDR1 and CDR2: KGHSH, LQKENI. This CDR3 is 14 amino acids long. The CDR3 is CASFPDRGNYGYTF. The DNA for the CDR3 is TGTGCCAGCTTCCCGGACAGGGGGAACTATGGCTACACCTTC.

The chain has TRBV28 and TRBJ2-2; D is undetermined. There are 13 residues in the CDR3. In germline, CDR1 is MDHEN, CDR2 SYDVKM. Trimming removed 3 bases at V and 1 base at J, with 3 bases between. CDR3: CASSFQNTGELFF. CDR3 nucleotides: TGTGCCAGCAGTTTCCAGAACACCGGGGAGCTGTTTTTT.

The chain is built from TRBV5-1 and TRBJ1-3, with a possible D match to TRBD1 (6 bases). The CDR3 extends over 14 amino acids. V lost 5 bases and J lost 4, with 13 bases in between. Germline CDR1 and CDR2: SGHRS and YFSETQ. Here the CDR3 reads CASSFTGPGNTIYF. CDR3 in DNA: TGCGCCAGCAGTTTTACAGGGCCCGGAAACACCATATATTTT.

V is TRBV27 and J is TRBJ1-1; TRBD1 aligns across 7 bases. V shed 0 bases and J 3 bases; nucleotides not matched to a gene: 13. The CDR3 length is 18 residues. The germline gives CDR1 MNHEY, CDR2 SMNVEV (reference sequence). The CDR3 loop is CASSLSLRRGRFDTEAFF. In DNA form, the CDR3 reads TGTGCCAGCAGTTTATCACTCAGGAGGGGGCGGTTTGACACTGAAGCTTTCTTT.

The chain couples TRBV9 to TRBJ2-2; D gene unclear. Trimming removed 3 bases at V and 6 bases at J, with 9 bases between. CDR3 length: 13 residues. In germline, CDR1 is SGDLS, CDR2 YYNGEE. CDR3 sequence (DNA): TGTGCCAGCAGCGAGAAGTCAGCCGGGGAGCTGTTTTTT. Protein sequence: CASSEKSAGELFF.

In DNA, the CDR3 is TGTGCCAGCAGCTTAGCCCATTCAGATACGCAGTATTTT. Residues: CASSLAHSDTQYF. This chain joins TRBV7-2 and TRBJ2-3; D gene uncertain. The V gene's germline CDR1 is SGHTA and CDR2 FQGNSA. The CDR3 covers 13 residues. The V end lost 0 bases, the J end lost 4 bases, and 5 bases lay between the germline ends.

The rearrangement links TRBV6-4 to TRBJ2-3; 8 bases align to TRBD2. Trimming cost V 5 bases and J 5 bases; bases outside gene matches: 6. From germline, CDR1 is MRHNA and CDR2 SNTAGT. The CDR3 extends over 14 amino acids. CDR3 amino acids: CASSSGTRGDTQYF. Written as DNA, the CDR3 is TGTGCCAGCAGTTCCGGGACTAGAGGAGATACGCAGTATTTT.

A remark on this clone: One end of the junction varies from germline; a read error may be responsible. V and J are TRBV19 and TRBJ2-1, with TRBD1 identical over 8 bases. The CDR3 is 15 residues long. Looked up from germline, CDR1 is LNHDA and CDR2 is SQIVND (reference sequence). This chain's CDR3 is CASSLDRGYYNEQFF. The CDR3 coding sequence is TGTGCCAGTAGTCTAGACAGGGGATACTACAATGAGCAGTTCTTC.

The gene calls are TRBV5-1 and TRBJ1-1, with 8 bases fitting TRBD1. Germline-derived CDR1 and CDR2 are SGHRS and YFSETQ. The CDR3 is 14 amino acids. The J segment lost 8 bases and the V segment lost 3 bases, leaving 9 bases of the junction unmatched. CDR3 bases: TGCGCCAGCAGCTCCCGTGGACAGGGCCTGGAAGCTTTCTTT. It specifies CASSSRGQGLEAFF. The complete variable domain, with remaining parts taken from reference TRBV5-1 and TRBJ1-1, reads KAGVTQTPRYLIKTRGQQVTLSCSPISGHRSVSWYQQTPGQGLQFLFEYFSETQRNKGNFPGRFSGRQFSNSRSEMNVSTLELGDSALYLCASSSRGQGLEAFFGQGTRLTVV.

This clone was seen just once. V usage is TRBV5-6 and J usage is TRBJ1-5; tentatively, D is TRBD1 (5 bases). Trimming shortened V by 6 bases and J by 2 bases, and 12 bases separated the two germline ends. CDR1 and CDR2 from the germline V gene are SGHDT and YYEEEE. This CDR3 has 14 amino acids. The CDR3 region has the DNA TGTGCCAGCAACTGGGCGGGGGGCAATCAGCCCCAGCATTTT. The encoded protein is CASNWAGGNQPQHF. The full variable domain, with the rest looked up from reference TRBV5-6 and TRBJ1-5, is DAGVTQSPTHLIKTRGQQVTLRCSPKSGHDTVSWYQQALGQGPQFIFQYYEEEERQRGNFPDRFSGHQFPNYSSELNVNALLLGDSALYLCASNWAGGNQPQHFGDGTRLSIL.

The chain recombines TRBV25-1 with TRBJ2-1, with 9 positions matching TRBD2. CDR1 MGHDK and CDR2 SYGVNS come from the germline V gene. The junction had 6 bases not matched to a gene; V was cut back by 6 bases and J by 3 bases. There are 15 residues in the CDR3. Written as DNA, the CDR3 is TGTGCCAGCAGCGTAGCGGGAGAGTTCTACAATGAGCAGTTCTTC. Translating it yields CASSVAGEFYNEQFF.

The CDR3 sequence: CASSPRLGVTYEQYF. CDR3 coding DNA: TGTGCCAGCAGCCCTAGACTAGGAGTAACCTACGAGCAGTACTTC. The chain links TRBV28 to TRBJ2-7; TRBD2 is a possible D gene (6 bases). CDR1 is MDHEN and CDR2 is SYDVKM in the germline V gene. This CDR3 spans 15 amino acids. Trimming stripped 6 bases from V and 2 bases from J, with 17 bases between.

This CDR3 is CASSLRFVGRTEAFF. The CDR3 DNA reads TGTGCCAGCAGCTTAAGGTTTGTGGGGCGTACTGAAGCTTTCTTT. The chain recombines TRBV7-6 with TRBJ1-1; TRBD1 is a possible D gene (5 bases). The CDR3 has 15 amino acids. Germline CDR1 reads SGHVS; CDR2 reads FNYEAQ. Deletions cut 2 bases from V and 5 bases from J, with 15 bases between.

The genes are TRBV4-1 and TRBJ2-5, with TRBD2 matching over 8 bases. The germline gives CDR1 MGHRA, CDR2 YSYEKL. Trimming removed 1 base from V and 4 bases from J; junction bases left unmatched: 8. This CDR3 contains 16 residues. CDR3 protein: CASSQVIGRARETQYF. The CDR3 DNA reads as TGCGCCAGCAGCCAAGTAATCGGGAGGGCCCGAGAGACCCAGTACTTC.

The chain uses TRBV9 and TRBJ1-1, with TRBD1 as a possible D gene (5 bases). Looked up from germline, CDR1 is SGDLS and CDR2 is YYNGEE. V was trimmed by 4 bases and J by 4 bases, leaving 20 bases between them. CDR3 length: 16 amino acids. The CDR3 is CASSPQGVSRGTEAFF. The CDR3 nucleotides read TGTGCCAGCAGCCCTCAAGGGGTGTCGCGGGGCACTGAAGCTTTCTTT.

V is TRBV5-5 and J is TRBJ1-5; D gene uncertain. Trimming left V 0 bases short and J 6 bases short, with 10 bases between. The CDR3 spans 14 residues. Germline V CDR1 and CDR2: SGHKS, YYEKEE (reference sequence). The CDR3 region has the DNA TGTGCCAGCAGCTTGGCCTTCGAGGGTCAGCCCCAGCATTTT. This codes for CASSLAFEGQPQHF.

This clone turned up a few times. This chain joins TRBV10-3 and TRBJ2-7, with 9 positions matching TRBD1. The V segment lost 0 bases and the J segment 2 bases; nucleotides outside the gene matches: 5. Looked up from germline, CDR1 is ENHRY and CDR2 is SYGVKD. The CDR3 loop spans 16 amino acids. The CDR3 here is CAISESGTGIPYEQYF. In nucleotides, the CDR3 is TGTGCCATCAGTGAGTCGGGGACAGGGATTCCCTACGAGCAGTACTTC.

This clone was observed a handful of times. The rearrangement links TRBV25-1 to TRBJ2-3; 7 positions match TRBD1. The CDR3 consists of 14 residues. Looked up from germline, CDR1 is MGHDK and CDR2 is SYGVNS. Losses at the gene ends were 8 bases for V and 3 bases for J; bases not matched to a gene: 8. This CDR3 is CASWTGWATDTQYF. The DNA for the CDR3 is TGTGCCAGCTGGACAGGTTGGGCGACAGATACGCAGTATTTT.